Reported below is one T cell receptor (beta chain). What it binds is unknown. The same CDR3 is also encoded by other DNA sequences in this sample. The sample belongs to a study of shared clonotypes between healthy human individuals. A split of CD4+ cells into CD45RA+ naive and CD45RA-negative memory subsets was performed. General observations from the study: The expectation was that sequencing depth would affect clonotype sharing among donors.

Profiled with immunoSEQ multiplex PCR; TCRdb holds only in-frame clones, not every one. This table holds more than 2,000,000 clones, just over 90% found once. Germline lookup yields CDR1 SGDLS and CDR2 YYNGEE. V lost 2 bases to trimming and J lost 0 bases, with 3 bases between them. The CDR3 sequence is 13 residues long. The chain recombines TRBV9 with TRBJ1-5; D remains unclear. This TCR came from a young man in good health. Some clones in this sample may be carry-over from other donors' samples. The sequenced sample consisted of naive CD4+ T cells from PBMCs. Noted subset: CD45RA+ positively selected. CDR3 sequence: CASSVGSNQPQHF. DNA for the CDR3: TGTGCCAGCAGCGTGGGTAGCAATCAGCCCCAGCATTTT.